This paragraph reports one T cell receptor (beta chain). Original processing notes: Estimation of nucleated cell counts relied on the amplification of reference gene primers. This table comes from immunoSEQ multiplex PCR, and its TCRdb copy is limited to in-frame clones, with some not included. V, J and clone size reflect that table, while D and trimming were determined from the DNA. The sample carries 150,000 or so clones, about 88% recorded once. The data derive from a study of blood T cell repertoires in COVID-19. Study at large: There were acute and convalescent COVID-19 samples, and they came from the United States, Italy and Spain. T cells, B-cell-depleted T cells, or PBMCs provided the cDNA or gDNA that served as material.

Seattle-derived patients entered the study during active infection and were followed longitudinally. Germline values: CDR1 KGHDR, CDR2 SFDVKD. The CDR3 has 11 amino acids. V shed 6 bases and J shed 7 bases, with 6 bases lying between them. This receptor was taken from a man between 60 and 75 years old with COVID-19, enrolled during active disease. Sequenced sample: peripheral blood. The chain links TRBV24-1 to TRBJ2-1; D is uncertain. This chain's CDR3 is CATSQVNEQFF. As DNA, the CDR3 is TGTGCCACCAGTCAGGTGAATGAGCAGTTCTTC.